This TCR beta chain emerged from a study of blood T cell repertoires in COVID-19. Study details: Collection of acute and convalescent COVID-19 samples took place in the United States, Italy and Spain. PBMCs, B-cell-depleted T cells, or T cells provided the cDNA or gDNA that made up the material.

The V segment lost 7 bases and the J segment 2 bases; nucleotides outside the gene matches: 8. The germline V gene has CDR1 MDHEN and CDR2 SYDVKM. The CDR3 sequence is 15 residues long. Only a few counts were recorded for this clone. Per the original methods: Amplification of reference gene primers was used by the study to estimate nucleated cell counts. Repertoires were generated with immunoSEQ multiplex PCR, while TCRdb's copy carries only in-frame clones and drops some. The V and J calls and clone size were taken over from that table, and D and trimming were inferred from the DNA. The sample shows some 230,000 clones, 70% to 90% of them seen only once.

The chain employs TRBV28 and TRBJ2-3; 8 bases map to TRBD1. The clonotype originates from a man in his forties with acute or convalescent COVID-19. Sequencing input: peripheral blood. The CDR3 DNA sequence: TGTGCCAGCACCGAGGGACAGGCGGACACAGATACGCAGTATTTT. Residues: CASTEGQADTDTQYF.